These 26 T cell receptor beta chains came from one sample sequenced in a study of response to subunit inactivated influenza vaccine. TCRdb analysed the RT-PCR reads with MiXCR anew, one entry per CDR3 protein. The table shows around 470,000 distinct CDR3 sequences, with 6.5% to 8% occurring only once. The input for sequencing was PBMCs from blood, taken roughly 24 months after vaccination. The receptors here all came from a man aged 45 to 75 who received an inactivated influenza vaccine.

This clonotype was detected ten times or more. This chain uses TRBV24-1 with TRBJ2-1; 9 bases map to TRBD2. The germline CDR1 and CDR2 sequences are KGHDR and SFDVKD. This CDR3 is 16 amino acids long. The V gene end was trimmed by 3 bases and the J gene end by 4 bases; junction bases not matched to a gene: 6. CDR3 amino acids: CATSDTRLAAYNEQFF. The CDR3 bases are TGTGCCACCAGTGATACACGACTAGCGGCGTACAATGAGCAGTTCTTC.

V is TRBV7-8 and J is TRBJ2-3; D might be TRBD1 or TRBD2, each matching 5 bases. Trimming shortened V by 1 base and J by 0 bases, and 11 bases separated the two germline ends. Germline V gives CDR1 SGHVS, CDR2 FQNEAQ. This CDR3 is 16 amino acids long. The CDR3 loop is CASSLGVGTSTDTQYF. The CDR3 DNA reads TGTGCCAGCAGCTTAGGTGTAGGGACCAGCACAGATACGCAGTATTTT.

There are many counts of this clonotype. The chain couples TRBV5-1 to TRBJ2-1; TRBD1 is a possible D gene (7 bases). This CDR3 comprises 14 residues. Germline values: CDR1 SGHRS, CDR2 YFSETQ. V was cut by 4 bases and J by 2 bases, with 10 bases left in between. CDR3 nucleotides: TGCGCCAGCAGCGCGGGACAGACCTACAATGAGCAGTTCTTC. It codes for CASSAGQTYNEQFF.

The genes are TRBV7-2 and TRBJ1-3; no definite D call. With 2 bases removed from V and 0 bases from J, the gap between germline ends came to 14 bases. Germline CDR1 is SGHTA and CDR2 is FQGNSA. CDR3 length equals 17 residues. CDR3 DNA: TGTGCCAGCAGCTTAAGAATCCAAGGCTTCTCTGGAAACACCATATATTTT. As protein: CASSLRIQGFSGNTIYF.

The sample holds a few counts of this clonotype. CDR3: CASSWYRGSLETQYF. Written as DNA, the CDR3 is TGTGCCAGCAGTTGGTACAGAGGCTCGCTCGAGACCCAGTACTTC. The J gene is TRBJ2-5, the V gene TRBV6-2 or TRBV6-3, with unresolved D. Trimming stripped 4 bases from V and 5 bases from J, with 17 bases between. Per germline, CDR1 MNHEY and CDR2 SVGEGT. The CDR3 consists of 15 residues.

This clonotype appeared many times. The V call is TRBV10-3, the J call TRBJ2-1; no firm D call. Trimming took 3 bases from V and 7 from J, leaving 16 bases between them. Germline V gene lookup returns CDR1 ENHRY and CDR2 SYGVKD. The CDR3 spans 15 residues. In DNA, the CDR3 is TGTGCCATCAGTGAAAGTTCTACTACCGGGAATGAGCAGTTCTTC. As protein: CAISESSTTGNEQFF.

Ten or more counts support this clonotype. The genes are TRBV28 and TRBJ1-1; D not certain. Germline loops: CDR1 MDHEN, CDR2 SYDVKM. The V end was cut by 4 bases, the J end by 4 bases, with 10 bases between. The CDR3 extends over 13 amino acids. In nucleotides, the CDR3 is TGTGCCAGCAGTTGGGTGGCGAGCACTGAAGCTTTCTTT. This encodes CASSWVASTEAFF.

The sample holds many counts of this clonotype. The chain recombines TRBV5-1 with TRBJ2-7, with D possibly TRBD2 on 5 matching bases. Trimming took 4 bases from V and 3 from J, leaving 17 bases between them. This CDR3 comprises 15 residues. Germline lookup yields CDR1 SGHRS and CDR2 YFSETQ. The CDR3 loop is CASSPDGGQIYEQYF. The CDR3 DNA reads TGCGCCAGCAGCCCGGACGGAGGCCAAATCTACGAGCAGTACTTC.

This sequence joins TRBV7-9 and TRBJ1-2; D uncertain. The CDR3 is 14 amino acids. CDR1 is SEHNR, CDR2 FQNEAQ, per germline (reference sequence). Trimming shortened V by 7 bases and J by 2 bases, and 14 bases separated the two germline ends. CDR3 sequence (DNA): TGTGCCAGCATCCCGGTTCAGGACAACTATGGCTACACCTTC. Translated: CASIPVQDNYGYTF.

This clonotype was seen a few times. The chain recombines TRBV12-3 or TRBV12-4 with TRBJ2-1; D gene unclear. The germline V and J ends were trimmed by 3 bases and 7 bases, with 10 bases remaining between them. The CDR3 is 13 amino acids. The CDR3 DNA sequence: TGTGCCAGCAGTTTCTCTTCTACTAATGAGCAGTTCTTC. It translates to CASSFSSTNEQFF.

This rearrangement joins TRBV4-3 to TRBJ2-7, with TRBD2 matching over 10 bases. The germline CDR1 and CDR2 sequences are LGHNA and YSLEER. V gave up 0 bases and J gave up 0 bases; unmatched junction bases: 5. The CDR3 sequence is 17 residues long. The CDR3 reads CASSQDLASGSSYEQYF. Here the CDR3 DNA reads TGCGCCAGCAGCCAAGATTTAGCTAGCGGGAGCTCCTACGAGCAGTACTTC.

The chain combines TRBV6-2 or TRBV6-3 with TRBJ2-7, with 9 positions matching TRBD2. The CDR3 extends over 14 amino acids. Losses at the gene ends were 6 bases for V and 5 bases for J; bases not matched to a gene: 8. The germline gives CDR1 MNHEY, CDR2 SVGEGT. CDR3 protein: CASSQSGRLDEQYF. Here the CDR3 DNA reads TGTGCCAGCAGCCAAAGCGGGAGGCTCGACGAGCAGTACTTC.

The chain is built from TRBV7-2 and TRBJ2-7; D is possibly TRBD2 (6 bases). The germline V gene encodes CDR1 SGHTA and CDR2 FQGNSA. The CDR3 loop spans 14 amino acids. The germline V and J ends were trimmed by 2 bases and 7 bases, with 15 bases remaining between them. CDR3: CASSLTTLAGEQYF. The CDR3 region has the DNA TGTGCCAGCAGCTTAACTACACTAGCTGGGGAGCAGTACTTC.

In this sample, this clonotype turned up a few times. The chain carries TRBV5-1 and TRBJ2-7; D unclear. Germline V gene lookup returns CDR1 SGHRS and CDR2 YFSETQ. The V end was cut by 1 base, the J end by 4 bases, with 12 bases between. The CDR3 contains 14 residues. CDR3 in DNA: TGCGCCAGCAGCTTGCTTCCGGGTCCTTACGAGCAGTACTTC. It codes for CASSLLPGPYEQYF.

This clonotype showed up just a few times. Written as DNA, the CDR3 is TGTGCCAGCAGCTTAGCGGTGAGCACAGATACGCAGTATTTT. Translation gives CASSLAVSTDTQYF. The rearrangement links TRBV7-9 to TRBJ2-3; D not resolved. The CDR3 covers 14 residues. CDR1 and CDR2 (germline): SEHNR, FQNEAQ (reference sequence). Trimming took 0 bases from V and 0 from J, leaving 4 bases between them.

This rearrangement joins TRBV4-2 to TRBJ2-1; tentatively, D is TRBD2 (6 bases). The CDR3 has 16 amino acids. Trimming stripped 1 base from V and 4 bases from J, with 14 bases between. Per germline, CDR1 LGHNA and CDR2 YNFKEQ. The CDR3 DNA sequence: TGTGCCAGCAGCCAAGGGGATCTAGCGTTGTACAATGAGCAGTTCTTC. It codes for CASSQGDLALYNEQFF.

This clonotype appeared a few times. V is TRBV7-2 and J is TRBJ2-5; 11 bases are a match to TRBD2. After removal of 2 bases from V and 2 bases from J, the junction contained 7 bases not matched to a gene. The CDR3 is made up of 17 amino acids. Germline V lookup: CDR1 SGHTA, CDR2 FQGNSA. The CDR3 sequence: CASSLSGSGRVQETQYF. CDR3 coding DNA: TGTGCCAGCAGCTTATCGGGTAGCGGGAGGGTACAAGAGACCCAGTACTTC.

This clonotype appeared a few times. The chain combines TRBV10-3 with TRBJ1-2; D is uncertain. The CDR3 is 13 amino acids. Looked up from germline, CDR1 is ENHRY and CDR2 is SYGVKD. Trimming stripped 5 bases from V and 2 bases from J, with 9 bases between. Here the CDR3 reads CAISLEQNYGYTF. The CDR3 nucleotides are TGTGCCATCAGTTTAGAACAGAACTATGGCTACACCTTC.

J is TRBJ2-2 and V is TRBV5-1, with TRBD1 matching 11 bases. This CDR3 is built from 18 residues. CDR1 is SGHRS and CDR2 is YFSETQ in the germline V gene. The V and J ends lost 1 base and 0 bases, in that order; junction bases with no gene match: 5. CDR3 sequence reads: CASSLTRTGGANTGELFF. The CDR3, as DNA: TGCGCCAGCAGCTTGACCCGGACAGGGGGCGCGAACACCGGGGAGCTGTTTTTT.

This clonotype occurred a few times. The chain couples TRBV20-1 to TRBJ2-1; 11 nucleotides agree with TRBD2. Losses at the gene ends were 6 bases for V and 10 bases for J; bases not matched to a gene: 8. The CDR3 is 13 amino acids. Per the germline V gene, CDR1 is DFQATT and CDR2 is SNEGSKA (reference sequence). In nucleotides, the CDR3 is TGCAGTGCAACTGGGACTAGCGGAGACGAGCAGTTCTTC. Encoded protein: CSATGTSGDEQFF.

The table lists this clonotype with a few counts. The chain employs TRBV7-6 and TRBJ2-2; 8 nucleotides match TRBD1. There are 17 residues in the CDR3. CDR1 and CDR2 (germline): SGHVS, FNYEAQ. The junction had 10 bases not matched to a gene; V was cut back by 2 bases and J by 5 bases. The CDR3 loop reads CASSLTPGQGATGELFF. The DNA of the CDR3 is TGTGCCAGCAGCTTAACCCCAGGGCAGGGGGCGACCGGGGAGCTGTTTTTT.

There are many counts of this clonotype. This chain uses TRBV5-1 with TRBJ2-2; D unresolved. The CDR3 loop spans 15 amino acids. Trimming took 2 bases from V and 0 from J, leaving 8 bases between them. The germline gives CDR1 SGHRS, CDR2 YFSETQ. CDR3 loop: CASSFQASNTGELFF. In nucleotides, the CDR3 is TGCGCCAGCAGCTTTCAGGCTTCGAACACCGGGGAGCTGTTTTTT.

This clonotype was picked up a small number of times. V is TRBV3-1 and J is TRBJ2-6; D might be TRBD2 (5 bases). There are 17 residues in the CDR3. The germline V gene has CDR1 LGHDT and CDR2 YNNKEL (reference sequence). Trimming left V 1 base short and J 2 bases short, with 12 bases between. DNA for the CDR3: TGTGCCAGCAGCCAAGGTACGGGGAACCCTGGGGCCAACGTCCTGACTTTC. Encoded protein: CASSQGTGNPGANVLTF.

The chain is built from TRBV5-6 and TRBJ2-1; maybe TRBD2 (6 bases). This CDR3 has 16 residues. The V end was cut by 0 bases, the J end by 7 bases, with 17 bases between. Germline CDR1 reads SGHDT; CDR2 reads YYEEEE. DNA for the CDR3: TGTGCCAGCAGCTTGGCCCGTAGGGCTAGCGCGAATGAGCAGTTCTTC. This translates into CASSLARRASANEQFF.

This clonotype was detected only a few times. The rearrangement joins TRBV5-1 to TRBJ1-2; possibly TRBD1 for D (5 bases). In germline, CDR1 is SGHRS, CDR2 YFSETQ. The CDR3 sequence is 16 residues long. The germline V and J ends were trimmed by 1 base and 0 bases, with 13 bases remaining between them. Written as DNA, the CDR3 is TGCGCCAGCAGCTTGAACGGCGGGACCACTAACTATGGCTACACCTTC. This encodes CASSLNGGTTNYGYTF. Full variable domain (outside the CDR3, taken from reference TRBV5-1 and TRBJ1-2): KAGVTQTPRYLIKTRGQQVTLSCSPISGHRSVSWYQQTPGQGLQFLFEYFSETQRNKGNFPGRFSGRQFSNSRSEMNVSTLELGDSALYLCASSLNGGTTNYGYTFGSGTRLTVV.

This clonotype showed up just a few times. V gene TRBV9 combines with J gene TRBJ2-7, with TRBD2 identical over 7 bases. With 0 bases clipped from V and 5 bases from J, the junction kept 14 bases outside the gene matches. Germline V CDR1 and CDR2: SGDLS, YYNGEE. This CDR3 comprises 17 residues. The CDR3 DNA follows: TGTGCCAGCAGCGTAGGGGGTAGCGGGTTGAGTCGAAACGAGCAGTACTTC. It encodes CASSVGGSGLSRNEQYF.